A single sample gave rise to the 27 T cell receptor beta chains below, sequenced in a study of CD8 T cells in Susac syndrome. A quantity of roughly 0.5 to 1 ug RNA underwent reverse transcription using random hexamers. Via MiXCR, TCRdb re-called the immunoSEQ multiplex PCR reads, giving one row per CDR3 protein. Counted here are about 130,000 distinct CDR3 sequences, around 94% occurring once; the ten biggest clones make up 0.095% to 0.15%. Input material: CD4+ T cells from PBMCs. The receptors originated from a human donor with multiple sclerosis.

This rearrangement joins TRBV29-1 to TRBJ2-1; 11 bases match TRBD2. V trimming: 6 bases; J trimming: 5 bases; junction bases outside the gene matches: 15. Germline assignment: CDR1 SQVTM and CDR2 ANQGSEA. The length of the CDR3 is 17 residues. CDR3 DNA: TGCAGCGTCCCCCAGAGTTTTAGACTAGCGGGGAACAATGAGCAGTTCTTC. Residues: CSVPQSFRLAGNNEQFF.

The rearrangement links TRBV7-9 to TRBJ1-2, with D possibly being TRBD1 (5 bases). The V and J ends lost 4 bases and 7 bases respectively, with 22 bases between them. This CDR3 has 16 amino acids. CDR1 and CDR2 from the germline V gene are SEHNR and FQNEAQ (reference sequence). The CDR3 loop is CASSSGTAIPGSGYTF. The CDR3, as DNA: TGTGCCAGCAGCTCCGGGACGGCTATTCCGGGGAGTGGCTACACCTTC.

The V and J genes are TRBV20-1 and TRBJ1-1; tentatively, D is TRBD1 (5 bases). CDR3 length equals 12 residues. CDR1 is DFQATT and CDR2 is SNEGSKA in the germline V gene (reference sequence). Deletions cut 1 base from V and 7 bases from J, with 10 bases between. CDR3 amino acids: CSARGQWDEAFF. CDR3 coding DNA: TGCAGTGCTAGAGGACAGTGGGATGAAGCTTTCTTT.

CDR3 sequence (DNA): TGTGCCAGCAGCCGGACTAGCGGGAGGAATTCCTACGAGCAGTACTTC. Its translation: CASSRTSGRNSYEQYF. The chain combines TRBV11-2 with TRBJ2-7; 14 bases line up with TRBD2. The CDR3 runs to 16 residues. The germline V gene encodes CDR1 SGHAT and CDR2 FQNNGV. With V trimmed by 5 bases and J by 1 base, 4 bases remained unmatched.

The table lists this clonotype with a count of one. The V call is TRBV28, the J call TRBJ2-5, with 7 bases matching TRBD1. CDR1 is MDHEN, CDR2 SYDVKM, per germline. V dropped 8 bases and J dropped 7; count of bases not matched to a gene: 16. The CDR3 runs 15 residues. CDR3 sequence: CASPPTGTDRGTQYF. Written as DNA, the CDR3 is TGTGCCAGCCCACCGACGGGGACAGACCGGGGGACCCAGTACTTC.

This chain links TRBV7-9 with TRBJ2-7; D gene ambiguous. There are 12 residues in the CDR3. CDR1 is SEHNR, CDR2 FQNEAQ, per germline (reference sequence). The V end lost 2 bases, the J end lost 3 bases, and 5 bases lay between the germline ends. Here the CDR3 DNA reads TGTGCCAGCAGCTTAAGGGACTACGAGCAGTACTTC. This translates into CASSLRDYEQYF.

DNA of the CDR3: TGCGCCAGCAGTGTGGGACAGGGTAGAACTGAAGCTTTCTTT. Translation gives CASSVGQGRTEAFF. The chain recombines TRBV5-1 with TRBJ1-1; 9 nucleotides agree with TRBD1. After removal of 5 bases from V and 5 bases from J, the junction contained 7 bases not matched to a gene. The CDR3 loop spans 14 amino acids. Germline CDR1 is SGHRS and CDR2 is YFSETQ. The full variable domain, completed using reference TRBV5-1 and TRBJ1-1, is KAGVTQTPRYLIKTRGQQVTLSCSPISGHRSVSWYQQTPGQGLQFLFEYFSETQRNKGNFPGRFSGRQFSNSRSEMNVSTLELGDSALYLCASSVGQGRTEAFFGQGTRLTVV.

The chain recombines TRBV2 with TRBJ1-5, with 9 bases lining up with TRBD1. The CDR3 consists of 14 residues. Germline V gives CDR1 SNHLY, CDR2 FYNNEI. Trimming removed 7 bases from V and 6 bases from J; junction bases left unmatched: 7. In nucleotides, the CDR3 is TGTGCCAGCATTGACCGGGACAGGGCTCAGCCCCAGCATTTT. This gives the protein CASIDRDRAQPQHF. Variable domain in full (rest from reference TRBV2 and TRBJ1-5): EPEVTQTPSHQVTQMGQEVILRCVPISNHLYFYWYRQILGQKVEFLVSFYNNEISEKSEIFDDQFSVERPDGSNFTLKIRSTKLEDSAMYFCASIDRDRAQPQHFGDGTRLSIL.

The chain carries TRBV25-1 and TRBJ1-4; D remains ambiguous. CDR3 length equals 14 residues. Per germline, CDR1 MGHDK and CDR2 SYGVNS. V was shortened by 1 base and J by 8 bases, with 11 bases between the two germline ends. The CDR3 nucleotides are TGTGCCAGCAGTGAATCTGGGATGGCGGAAAAACTGTTTTTT. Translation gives CASSESGMAEKLFF.

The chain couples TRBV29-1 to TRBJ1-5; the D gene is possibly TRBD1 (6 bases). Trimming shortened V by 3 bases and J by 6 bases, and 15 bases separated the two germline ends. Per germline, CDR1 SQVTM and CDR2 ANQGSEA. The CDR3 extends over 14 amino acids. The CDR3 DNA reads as TGCAGCGTTGACCTCCCGACAGGTGGTCAGCCCCAGCATTTT. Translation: CSVDLPTGGQPQHF.

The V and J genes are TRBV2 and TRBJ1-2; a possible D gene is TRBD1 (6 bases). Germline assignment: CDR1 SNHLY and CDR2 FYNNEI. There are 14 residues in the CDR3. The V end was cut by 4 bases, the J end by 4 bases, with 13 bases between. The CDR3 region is CASSGTEGPYGYTF. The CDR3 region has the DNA TGTGCCAGCAGTGGGACAGAGGGACCCTATGGCTACACCTTC.

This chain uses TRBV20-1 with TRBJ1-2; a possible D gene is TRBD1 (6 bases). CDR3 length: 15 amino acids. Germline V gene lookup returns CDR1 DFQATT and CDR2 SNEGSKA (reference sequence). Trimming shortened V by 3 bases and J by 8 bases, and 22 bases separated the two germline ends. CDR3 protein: CSARVRIEGGRGYTF. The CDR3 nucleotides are TGCAGTGCTAGGGTCCGGATAGAGGGGGGACGAGGCTACACCTTC.

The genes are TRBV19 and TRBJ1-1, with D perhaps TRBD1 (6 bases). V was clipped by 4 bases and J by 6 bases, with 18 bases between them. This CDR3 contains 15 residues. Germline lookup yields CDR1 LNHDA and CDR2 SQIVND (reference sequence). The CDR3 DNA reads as TGTGCCAGTAGTAGACGACAGGCTCATGTGGCTGAAGCTTTCTTT. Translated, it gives CASSRRQAHVAEAFF.

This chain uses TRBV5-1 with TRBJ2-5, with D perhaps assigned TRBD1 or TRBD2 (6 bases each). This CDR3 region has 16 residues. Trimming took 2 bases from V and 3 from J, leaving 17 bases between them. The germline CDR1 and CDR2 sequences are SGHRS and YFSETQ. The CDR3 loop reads CASSFSQGGRKETQYF. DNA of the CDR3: TGCGCCAGCAGCTTCTCACAGGGAGGTCGGAAAGAGACCCAGTACTTC. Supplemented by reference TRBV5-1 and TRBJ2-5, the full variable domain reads KAGVTQTPRYLIKTRGQQVTLSCSPISGHRSVSWYQQTPGQGLQFLFEYFSETQRNKGNFPGRFSGRQFSNSRSEMNVSTLELGDSALYLCASSFSQGGRKETQYFGPGTRLLVL.

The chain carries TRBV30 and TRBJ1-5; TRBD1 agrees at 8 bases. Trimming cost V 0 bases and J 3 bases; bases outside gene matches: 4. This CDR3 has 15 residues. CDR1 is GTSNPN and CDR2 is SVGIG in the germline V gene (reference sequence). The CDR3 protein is CAWSVGQALNQPQHF. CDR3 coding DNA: TGTGCCTGGAGTGTGGGACAGGCTCTCAATCAGCCCCAGCATTTT.

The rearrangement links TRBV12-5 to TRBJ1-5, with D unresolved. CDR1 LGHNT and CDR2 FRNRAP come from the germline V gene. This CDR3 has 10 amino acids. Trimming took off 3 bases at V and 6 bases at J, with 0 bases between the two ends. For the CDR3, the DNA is TGTGCTAGTGGTTTTCAGCCCCAGCATTTT. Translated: CASGFQPQHF.

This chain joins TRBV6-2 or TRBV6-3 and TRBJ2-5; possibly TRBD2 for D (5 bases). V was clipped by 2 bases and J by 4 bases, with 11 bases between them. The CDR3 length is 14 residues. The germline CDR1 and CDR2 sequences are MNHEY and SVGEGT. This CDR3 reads CASSYPDFSETQYF. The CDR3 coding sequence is TGTGCCAGCAGTTACCCGGACTTTTCAGAGACCCAGTACTTC.

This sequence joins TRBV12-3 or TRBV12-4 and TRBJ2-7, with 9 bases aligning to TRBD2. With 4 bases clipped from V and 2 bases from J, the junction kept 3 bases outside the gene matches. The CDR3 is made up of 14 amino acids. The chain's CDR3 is CASSSRGGAYEQYF. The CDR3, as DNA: TGTGCCAGCAGTTCGCGGGGGGGTGCCTACGAGCAGTACTTC.

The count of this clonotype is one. CDR3 nucleotide sequence: TGTGCCAGCAGCGTAACGACAGGGGGCATAGGAGGTCGCAATGAGCAGTTCTTC. Its translation is CASSVTTGGIGGRNEQFF. The V and J genes are TRBV9 and TRBJ2-1; 10 nucleotides match TRBD1. CDR3 size: 18 residues. Trimming cost V 1 base and J 6 bases; bases outside gene matches: 13. CDR1 is SGDLS and CDR2 is YYNGEE in the germline V gene. Full variable domain (missing parts from reference TRBV9 and TRBJ2-1): DSGVTQTPKHLITATGQRVTLRCSPRSGDLSVYWYQQSLDQGLQFLIQYYNGEERAKGNILERFSAQQFPDLHSELNLSSLELGDSALYFCASSVTTGGIGGRNEQFFGPGTRLTVL.

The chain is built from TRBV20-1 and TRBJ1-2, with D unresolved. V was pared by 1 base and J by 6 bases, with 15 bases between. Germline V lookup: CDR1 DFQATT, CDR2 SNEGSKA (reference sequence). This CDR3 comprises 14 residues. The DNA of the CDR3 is TGCAGTGCTAGAGGGGGAGGGTCGAGGAATGGCTACACCTTC. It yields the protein CSARGGGSRNGYTF.

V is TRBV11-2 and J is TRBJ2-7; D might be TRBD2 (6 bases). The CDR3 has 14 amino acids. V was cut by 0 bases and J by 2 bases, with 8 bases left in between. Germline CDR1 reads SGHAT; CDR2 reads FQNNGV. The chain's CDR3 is CASSLEEGPYEQYF. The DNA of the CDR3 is TGTGCCAGCAGCTTAGAGGAGGGCCCCTACGAGCAGTACTTC. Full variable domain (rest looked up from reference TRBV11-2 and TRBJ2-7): EAGVAQSPRYKIIEKRQSVAFWCNPISGHATLYWYQQILGQGPKLLIQFQNNGVVDDSQLPKDRFSAERLKGVDSTLKIQPAKLEDSAVYLCASSLEEGPYEQYFGPGTRLTVT.

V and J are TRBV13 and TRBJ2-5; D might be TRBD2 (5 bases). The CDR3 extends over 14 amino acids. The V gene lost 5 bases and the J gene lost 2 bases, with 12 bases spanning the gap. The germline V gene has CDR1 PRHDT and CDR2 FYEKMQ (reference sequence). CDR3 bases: TGTGCCAGCAGCCTCTCGAGAGGGCAAGAGACCCAGTACTTC. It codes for CASSLSRGQETQYF.

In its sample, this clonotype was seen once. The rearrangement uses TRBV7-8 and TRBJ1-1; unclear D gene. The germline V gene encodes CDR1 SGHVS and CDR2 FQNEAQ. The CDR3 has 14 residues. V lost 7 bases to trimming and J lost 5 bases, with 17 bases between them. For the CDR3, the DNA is TGTGCCAGCACCCTCGACGGGCTTGGGACTGAAGCTTTCTTT. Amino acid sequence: CASTLDGLGTEAFF.

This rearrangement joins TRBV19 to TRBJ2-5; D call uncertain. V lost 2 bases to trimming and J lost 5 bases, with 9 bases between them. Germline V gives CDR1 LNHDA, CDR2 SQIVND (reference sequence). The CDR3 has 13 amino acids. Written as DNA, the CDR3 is TGTGCCAGTAGTATAACGGAGAGGGAGACCCAGTACTTC. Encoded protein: CASSITERETQYF.

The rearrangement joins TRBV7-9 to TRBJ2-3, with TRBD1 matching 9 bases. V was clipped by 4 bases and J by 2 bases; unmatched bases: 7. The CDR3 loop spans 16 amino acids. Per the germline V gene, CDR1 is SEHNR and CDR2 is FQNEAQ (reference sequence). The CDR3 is CASSSLGQGSTDTQYF. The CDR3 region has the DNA TGTGCCAGCAGCTCCTTGGGACAGGGATCCACAGATACGCAGTATTTT.

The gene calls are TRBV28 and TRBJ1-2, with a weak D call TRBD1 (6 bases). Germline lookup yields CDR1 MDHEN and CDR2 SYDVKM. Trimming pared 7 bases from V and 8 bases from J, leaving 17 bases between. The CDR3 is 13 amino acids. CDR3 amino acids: CASTPTGRVGYTF. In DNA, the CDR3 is TGTGCCAGCACCCCCACAGGGCGCGTCGGCTACACCTTC.

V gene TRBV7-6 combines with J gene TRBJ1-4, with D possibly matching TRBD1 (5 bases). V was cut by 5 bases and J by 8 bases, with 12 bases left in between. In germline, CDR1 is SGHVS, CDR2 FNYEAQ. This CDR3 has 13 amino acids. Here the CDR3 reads CASSATPGEKLFF. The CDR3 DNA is TGTGCCAGCAGCGCTACGCCAGGGGAAAAACTGTTTTTT.